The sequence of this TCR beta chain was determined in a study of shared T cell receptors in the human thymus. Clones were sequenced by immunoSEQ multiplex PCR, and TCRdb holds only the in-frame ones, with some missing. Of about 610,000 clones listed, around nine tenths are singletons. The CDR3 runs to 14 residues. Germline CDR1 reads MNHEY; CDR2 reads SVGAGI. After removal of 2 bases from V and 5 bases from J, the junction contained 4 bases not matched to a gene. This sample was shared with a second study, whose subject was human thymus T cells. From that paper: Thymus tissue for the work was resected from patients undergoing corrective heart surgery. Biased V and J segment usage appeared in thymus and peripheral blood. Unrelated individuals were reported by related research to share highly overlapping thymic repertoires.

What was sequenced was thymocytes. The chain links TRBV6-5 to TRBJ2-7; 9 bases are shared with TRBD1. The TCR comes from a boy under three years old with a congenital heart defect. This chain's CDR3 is CASSYRTGVHEQYF. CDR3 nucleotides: TGTGCCAGCAGTTACCGGACAGGGGTCCACGAGCAGTACTTC.